This entry lists 18 T cell receptor beta chains sequenced from one sample in a study of CD8+CD57+ T cells in acquired aplastic anemia. Researchers used genomic DNA as the template to profile TCR beta VDJ and CDR3. TCRdb recomputed calls from the reads with MiXCR, one row per CDR3 protein. The top ten clones hold less than 2.5% of a sample with roughly 64,000 distinct CDR3 sequences, around 55% of them seen once. Sequencing used sorted CD4+, CD8+, or CD8+CD57+ T cells (not recorded which) from PBMCs. These receptors originate from a human donor in good health, serving as a control.

V and J are TRBV10-3 and TRBJ1-1; 11 nucleotides agree with TRBD1. From germline, CDR1 is ENHRY and CDR2 SYGVKD. V shed 11 bases, J shed 1 base, and the junction held 9 bases outside the gene matches. The CDR3 has 15 residues. The CDR3 coding sequence is TGTGCCTCTCGGACAGGGGGCTTGGGGAACACTGAAGCTTTCTTT. It is translated as CASRTGGLGNTEAFF.

In its sample, this clonotype is medium-sized. The junction differs from germline at one of its ends, possibly a read error. The genes are TRBV7-3 and TRBJ1-1; TRBD1 matches 7 bases. The germline gives CDR1 SGHTA, CDR2 FQGTGA. The CDR3 has 11 residues. Here the CDR3 DNA reads TGTGCCAGCAGCATCGGACAGGCGACTCCTTTT. Its translation: CASSIGQATPF.

This clonotype was recorded only once. This chain uses TRBV10-3 with TRBJ1-6, with D unresolved. With 10 bases removed from V and 10 bases from J, the gap between germline ends came to 14 bases. The CDR3 sequence is 12 residues long. CDR1 ENHRY and CDR2 SYGVKD come from the germline V gene. The CDR3 DNA sequence: TGTGCCAGCTGGGGAGCGGGGTCACCCCTCCACTTT. It codes for CASWGAGSPLHF.

This rearrangement joins TRBV20-1 to TRBJ1-1; D is perhaps TRBD1 (5 bases). The CDR3 has 13 residues. Germline CDR1 is DFQATT and CDR2 is SNEGSKA (reference sequence). V lost 6 bases and J 0 bases, leaving 11 bases between the germline ends. The CDR3 DNA reads as TGCAGTGCGACGACAGAAATGAACACTGAAGCTTTCTTT. As protein: CSATTEMNTEAFF.

The gene calls are TRBV9 and TRBJ1-6, with 7 positions matching TRBD1. Germline CDR1 is SGDLS and CDR2 is YYNGEE. Germline trimming cut 5 bases from V and 4 bases from J; bases unmatched to any gene: 9. This CDR3 is built from 16 residues. CDR3 sequence: CASSEFAGQYNSPLHF. The CDR3 coding sequence is TGTGCCAGCAGTGAATTCGCGGGACAGTATAATTCACCCCTCCACTTT.

This clonotype appeared many times. This sequence joins TRBV12-3 or TRBV12-4 and TRBJ2-2, with 8 bases that match TRBD2. Trimming took 6 bases from V and 8 from J; bases not matched to a gene: 5. The CDR3 runs to 13 residues. CDR3 in DNA: TGTGCCAGCAGCCGGACTAGCCCTGGGGAGCTGTTTTTT. Translating it yields CASSRTSPGELFF.

The CDR3 sequence: CASSERGQCLDYGYTF. CDR3 in DNA: TGCGCCAGCAGTGAGCGCGGACAGTGCTTGGACTATGGCTACACCTTC. The chain links TRBV4-3 to TRBJ1-2; D possibly corresponds to TRBD1 (6 bases). The CDR3 is 16 residues long. Germline V gives CDR1 LGHNA, CDR2 YSLEER. Trimming removed 6 bases at V and 3 bases at J, with 20 bases between.

V usage is TRBV7-7 and J usage is TRBJ2-5; the D gene could be TRBD1 or TRBD2 (6 bases each). Trimming removed 1 base at V and 4 bases at J, with 19 bases between. The CDR3 is made up of 17 amino acids. Germline V CDR1 and CDR2: SSHAT, FNYEAQ (reference sequence). The CDR3 reads CASSLGSRGGDAETQYF. In nucleotides, the CDR3 is TGTGCCAGCAGCTTAGGATCCAGGGGAGGAGATGCAGAGACCCAGTACTTC.

The chain is built from TRBV4-1 and TRBJ1-1; D is uncertain. In germline, CDR1 is MGHRA, CDR2 YSYEKL. Trimming stripped 0 bases from V and 9 bases from J, with 8 bases between. CDR3 size: 12 residues. The CDR3 spells CASSQDGGQAFF. Here the CDR3 DNA reads TGCGCCAGCAGCCAAGATGGAGGACAAGCTTTCTTT.

The chain uses TRBV2 and TRBJ2-1; tentatively, D is TRBD1 (6 bases). V was clipped by 5 bases and J by 0 bases, with 11 bases between them. The CDR3 totals 15 residues. Germline CDR1 SNHLY, CDR2 FYNNEI. The CDR3 region is CASSTGHSSYNEQFF. In DNA form, the CDR3 reads TGTGCCAGCAGTACGGGACACAGCTCCTACAATGAGCAGTTCTTC.

V and J are TRBV10-3 and TRBJ2-7, with D uncertain. Germline lookup yields CDR1 ENHRY and CDR2 SYGVKD. Trimming cost V 4 bases and J 9 bases, with 13 bases left between them. The CDR3 length is 12 residues. The CDR3 region has the DNA TGTGCCATCAGTGGCAGTTCCTCCGGGCAGTACGTC. Its protein product is CAISGSSSGQYV.

The table lists this clonotype with a few counts. The V gene is TRBV10-2, the J gene TRBJ2-5, with D hard to call. The germline V gene encodes CDR1 WSHSY and CDR2 SAAADI. With 2 bases removed from V and 2 bases from J, the gap between germline ends came to 9 bases. This CDR3 is 14 amino acids long. Written as DNA, the CDR3 is TGCGCCAGCAGTGAGATTGGGCGTCAAGAGACCCAGTACTTC. This encodes CASSEIGRQETQYF.

The rearrangement joins TRBV29-1 to TRBJ1-2, with no clear D. The germline V gene encodes CDR1 SQVTM and CDR2 ANQGSEA. Deletions cut 2 bases from V and 2 bases from J, with 3 bases between. The CDR3 contains 11 residues. CDR3 loop: CSVEWNYGYTF. CDR3 bases: TGCAGCGTTGAATGGAACTATGGCTACACCTTC.

J is TRBJ1-1 and V is TRBV29-1; 8 bases are shared with TRBD1. Germline assignment: CDR1 SQVTM and CDR2 ANQGSEA. Trimming cost V 7 bases and J 1 base; bases outside gene matches: 5. The CDR3 loop spans 13 amino acids. The CDR3 sequence is CSDQGAGNTEAFF. The CDR3 DNA reads as TGCAGCGACCAGGGGGCTGGGAACACTGAAGCTTTCTTT.

The chain carries TRBV10-3 and TRBJ2-7, with TRBD1 matching over 7 bases. The CDR3 extends over 13 amino acids. Germline trimming cut 6 bases from V and 2 bases from J; bases unmatched to any gene: 4. Germline V gene sequence: CDR1 ENHRY, CDR2 SYGVKD. The CDR3 loop is CAISPDRAYEQYF. CDR3 nucleotides: TGTGCCATCAGCCCAGACAGGGCCTACGAGCAGTACTTC.

The CDR3 is CASSVGLQETQYF. The CDR3 nucleotides read TGTGCCAGCAGCGTAGGACTACAAGAGACCCAGTACTTC. This chain joins TRBV9 and TRBJ2-5, with a tentative D call TRBD2 (5 bases). The V gene lost 0 bases and the J gene lost 2 bases, with 5 bases spanning the gap. The V gene's germline CDR1 is SGDLS and CDR2 YYNGEE. The CDR3 is made up of 13 amino acids. The complete variable domain, with remaining parts taken from reference TRBV9 and TRBJ2-5, reads DSGVTQTPKHLITATGQRVTLRCSPRSGDLSVYWYQQSLDQGLQFLIQYYNGEERAKGNILERFSAQQFPDLHSELNLSSLELGDSALYFCASSVGLQETQYFGPGTRLLVL.

This clonotype was detected ten times or more. The V gene is TRBV7-9, the J gene TRBJ1-1; no definite D call. Trimming left V 2 bases short and J 1 base short, with 5 bases between. Looked up from germline, CDR1 is SEHNR and CDR2 is FQNEAQ (reference sequence). The CDR3 extends over 13 amino acids. As DNA, the CDR3 is TGTGCCAGCAGCTTATCTGGGAACACTGAAGCTTTCTTT. Protein product: CASSLSGNTEAFF.

The V gene is TRBV20-1, the J gene TRBJ2-1; TRBD2 agrees at 9 bases. The CDR3 has 15 residues. V dropped 0 bases and J dropped 4; count of bases not matched to a gene: 4. Per the germline V gene, CDR1 is DFQATT and CDR2 is SNEGSKA (reference sequence). CDR3 amino acids: CSAREISGGYNEQFF. The CDR3 DNA follows: TGCAGTGCTAGAGAGATCAGCGGGGGGTACAATGAGCAGTTCTTC.